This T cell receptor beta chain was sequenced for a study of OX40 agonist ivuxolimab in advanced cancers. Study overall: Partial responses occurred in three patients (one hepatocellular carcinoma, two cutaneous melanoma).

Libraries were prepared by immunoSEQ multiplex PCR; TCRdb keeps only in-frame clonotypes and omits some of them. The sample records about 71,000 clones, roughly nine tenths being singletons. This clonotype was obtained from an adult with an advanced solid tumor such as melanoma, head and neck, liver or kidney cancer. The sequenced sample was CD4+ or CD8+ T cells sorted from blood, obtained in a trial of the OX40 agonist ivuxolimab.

Here the CDR3 reads CASTTSLYNEQFF. CDR3 nucleotide sequence: TGTGCCAGCACCACCTCACTTTACAATGAGCAGTTCTTC. The chain has TRBV7-2 and TRBJ2-1; D is undetermined. The V gene's germline CDR1 is SGHTA and CDR2 FQGNSA. V lost 7 bases and J 4 bases, leaving 11 bases between the germline ends. This CDR3 region has 13 residues. The full variable domain, with the rest looked up from reference TRBV7-2 and TRBJ2-1, is GAGVSQSPSNKVTEKGKDVELRCDPISGHTALYWYRQSLGQGLEFLIYFQGNSAPDKSGLPSDRFSAERTGGSVSTLTIQRTQQEDSAVYLCASTTSLYNEQFFGPGTRLTVL.